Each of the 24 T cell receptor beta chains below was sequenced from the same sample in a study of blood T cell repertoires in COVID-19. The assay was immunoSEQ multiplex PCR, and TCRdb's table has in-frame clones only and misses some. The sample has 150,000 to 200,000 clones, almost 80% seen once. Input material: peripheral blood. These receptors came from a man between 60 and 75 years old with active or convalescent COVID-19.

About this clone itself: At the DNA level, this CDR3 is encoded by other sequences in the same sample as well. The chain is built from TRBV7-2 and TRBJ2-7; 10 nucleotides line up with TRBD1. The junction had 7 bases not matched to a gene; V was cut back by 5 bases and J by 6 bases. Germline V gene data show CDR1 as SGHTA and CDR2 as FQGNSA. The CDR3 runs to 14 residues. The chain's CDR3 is CASSPRQGASEQYF. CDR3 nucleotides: TGTGCCAGCAGCCCTAGACAGGGGGCGAGCGAGCAGTACTTC.

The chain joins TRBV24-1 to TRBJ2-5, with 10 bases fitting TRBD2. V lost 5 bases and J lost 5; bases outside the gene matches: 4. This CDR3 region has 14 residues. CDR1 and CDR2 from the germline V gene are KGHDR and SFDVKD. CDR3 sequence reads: CATSGLAGEETQYF. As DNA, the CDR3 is TGTGCCACCAGTGGTCTAGCGGGAGAGGAGACCCAGTACTTC.

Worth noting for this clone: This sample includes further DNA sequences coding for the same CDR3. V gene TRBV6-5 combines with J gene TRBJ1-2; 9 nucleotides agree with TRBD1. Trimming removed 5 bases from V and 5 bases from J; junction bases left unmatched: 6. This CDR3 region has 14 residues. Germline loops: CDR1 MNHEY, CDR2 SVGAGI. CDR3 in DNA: TGTGCCAGCAGTCCCCTCGGGACAGGGTATGGCTACACCTTC. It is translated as CASSPLGTGYGYTF.

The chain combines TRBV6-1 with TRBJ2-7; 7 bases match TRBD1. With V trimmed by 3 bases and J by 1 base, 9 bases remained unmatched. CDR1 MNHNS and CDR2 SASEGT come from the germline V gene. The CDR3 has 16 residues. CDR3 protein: CASSDPGQTLSYEQYF. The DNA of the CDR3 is TGTGCCAGCAGTGACCCGGGACAGACGCTTTCCTACGAGCAGTACTTC.

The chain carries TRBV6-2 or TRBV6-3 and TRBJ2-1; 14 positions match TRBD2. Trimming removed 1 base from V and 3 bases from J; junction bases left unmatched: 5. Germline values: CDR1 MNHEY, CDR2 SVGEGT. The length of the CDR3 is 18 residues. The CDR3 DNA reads TGTGCCAGCAGTTACTTGGGACTAGCGGGAGTTCTCTACAATGAGCAGTTCTTC. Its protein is CASSYLGLAGVLYNEQFF.

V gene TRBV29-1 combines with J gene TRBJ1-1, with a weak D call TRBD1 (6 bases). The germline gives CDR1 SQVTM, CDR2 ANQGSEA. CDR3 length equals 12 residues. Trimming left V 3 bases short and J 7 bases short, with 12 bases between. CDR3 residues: CSVDKGGGEAFF. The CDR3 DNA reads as TGCAGCGTTGATAAAGGGGGGGGTGAAGCTTTCTTT.

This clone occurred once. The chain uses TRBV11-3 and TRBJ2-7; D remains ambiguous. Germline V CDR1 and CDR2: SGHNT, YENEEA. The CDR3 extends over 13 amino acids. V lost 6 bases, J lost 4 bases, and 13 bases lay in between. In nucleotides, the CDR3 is TGTGCCAGCAGGAGAATGGTTCGTTACGAGCAGTACTTC. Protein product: CASRRMVRYEQYF. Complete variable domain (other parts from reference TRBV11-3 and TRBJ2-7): EAGVVQSPRYKIIEKKQPVAFWCNPISGHNTLYWYLQNLGQGPELLIRYENEEAVDDSQLPKDRFSAERLKGVDSTLKIQPAELGDSAVYLCASRRMVRYEQYFGPGTRLTVT.

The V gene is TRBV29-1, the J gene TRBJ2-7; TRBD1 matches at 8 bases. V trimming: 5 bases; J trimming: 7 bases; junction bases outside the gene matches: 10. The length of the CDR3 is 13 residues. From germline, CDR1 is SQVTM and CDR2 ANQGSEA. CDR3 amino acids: CSVMTGAAGEQYF. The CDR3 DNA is TGCAGCGTTATGACAGGGGCGGCGGGAGAGCAGTACTTC.

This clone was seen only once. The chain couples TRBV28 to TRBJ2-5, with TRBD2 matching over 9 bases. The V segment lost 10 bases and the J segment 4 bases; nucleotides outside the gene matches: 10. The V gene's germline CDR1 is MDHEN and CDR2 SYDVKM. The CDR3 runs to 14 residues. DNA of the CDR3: TGTGCCACCCAAGCGGGGGGCTCTGGAGAGACCCAGTACTTC. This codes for CATQAGGSGETQYF.

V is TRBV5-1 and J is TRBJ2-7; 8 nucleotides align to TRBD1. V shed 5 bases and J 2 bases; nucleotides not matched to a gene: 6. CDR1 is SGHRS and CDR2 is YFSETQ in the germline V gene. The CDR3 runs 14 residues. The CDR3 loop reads CASSPGQETYEQYF. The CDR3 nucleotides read TGCGCCAGCAGTCCGGGACAGGAGACCTACGAGCAGTACTTC.

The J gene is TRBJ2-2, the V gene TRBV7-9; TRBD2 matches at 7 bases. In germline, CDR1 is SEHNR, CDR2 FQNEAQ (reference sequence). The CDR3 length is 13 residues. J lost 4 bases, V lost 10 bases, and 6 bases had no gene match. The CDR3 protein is CATSSGRTGELFF. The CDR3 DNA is TGTGCCACATCTAGCGGCCGCACCGGGGAGCTGTTTTTT.

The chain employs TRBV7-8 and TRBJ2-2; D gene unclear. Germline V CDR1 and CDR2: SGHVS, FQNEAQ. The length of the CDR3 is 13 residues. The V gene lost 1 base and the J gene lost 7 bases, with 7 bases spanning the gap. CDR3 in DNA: TGTGCCAGCAGCTTAGTGTCGGTCGGGGAGCTGTTTTTT. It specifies CASSLVSVGELFF.

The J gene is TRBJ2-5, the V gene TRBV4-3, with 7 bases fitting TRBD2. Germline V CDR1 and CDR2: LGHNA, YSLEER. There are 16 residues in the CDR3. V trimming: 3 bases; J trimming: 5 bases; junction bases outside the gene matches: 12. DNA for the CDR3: TGCGCCAGCAGCCATACCGCGGGAGACGGATGGGAGACCCAGTACTTC. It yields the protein CASSHTAGDGWETQYF.

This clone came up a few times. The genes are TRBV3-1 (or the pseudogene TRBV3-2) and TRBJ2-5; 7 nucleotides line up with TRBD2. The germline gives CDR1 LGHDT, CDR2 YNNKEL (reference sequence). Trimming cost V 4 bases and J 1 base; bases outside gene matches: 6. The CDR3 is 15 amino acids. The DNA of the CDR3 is TGTGCCAGCAGCCCCCCGGGGAGGGGCCAAGAGACCCAGTACTTC. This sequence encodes CASSPPGRGQETQYF.

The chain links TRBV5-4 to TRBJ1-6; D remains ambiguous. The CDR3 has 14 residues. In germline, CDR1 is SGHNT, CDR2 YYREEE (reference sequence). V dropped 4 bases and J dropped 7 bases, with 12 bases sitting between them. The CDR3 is CASSLEGNNSPLHF. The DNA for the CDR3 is TGTGCCAGCAGCCTAGAGGGTAACAATTCACCCCTCCACTTT.

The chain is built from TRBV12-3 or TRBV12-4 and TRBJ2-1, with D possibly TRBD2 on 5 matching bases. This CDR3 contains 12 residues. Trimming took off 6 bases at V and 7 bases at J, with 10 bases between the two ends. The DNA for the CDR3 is TGTGCCAGCAGGTCTCGGGGAAATGAGCAGTTCTTC. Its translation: CASRSRGNEQFF.

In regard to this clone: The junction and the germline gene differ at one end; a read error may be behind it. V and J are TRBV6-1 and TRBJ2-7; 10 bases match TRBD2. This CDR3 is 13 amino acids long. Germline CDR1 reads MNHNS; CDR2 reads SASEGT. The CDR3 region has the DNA TGTGCCAGCAGTGAGGGTAGCGGGAGGCTAATCGGCTTC. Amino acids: CASSEGSGRLIGF.

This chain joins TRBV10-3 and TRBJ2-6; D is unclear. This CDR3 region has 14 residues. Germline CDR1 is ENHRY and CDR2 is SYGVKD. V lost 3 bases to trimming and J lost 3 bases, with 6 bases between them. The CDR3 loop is CAISDAGGANVLTF. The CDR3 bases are TGTGCCATCAGTGATGCCGGTGGGGCCAACGTCCTGACTTTC.

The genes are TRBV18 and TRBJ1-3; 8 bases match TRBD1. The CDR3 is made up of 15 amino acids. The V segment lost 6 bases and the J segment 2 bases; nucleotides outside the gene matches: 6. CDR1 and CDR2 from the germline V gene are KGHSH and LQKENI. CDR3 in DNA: TGTGCCAGCTCCCCGGGACAGGAGACTGGAAACACCATATATTTT. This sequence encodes CASSPGQETGNTIYF.

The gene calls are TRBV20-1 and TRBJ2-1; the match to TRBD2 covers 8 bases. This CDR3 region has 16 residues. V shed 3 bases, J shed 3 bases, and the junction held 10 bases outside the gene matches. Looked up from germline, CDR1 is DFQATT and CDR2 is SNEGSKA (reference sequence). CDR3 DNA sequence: TGCAGTGCTAGTGGGGCGGGAGGCCACTACTACAATGAGCAGTTCTTC. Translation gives CSASGAGGHYYNEQFF.

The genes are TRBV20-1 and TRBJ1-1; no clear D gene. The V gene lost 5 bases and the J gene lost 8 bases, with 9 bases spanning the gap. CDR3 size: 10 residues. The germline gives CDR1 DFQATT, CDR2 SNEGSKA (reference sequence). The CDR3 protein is CSAAHREAFF. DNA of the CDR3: TGCAGTGCTGCCCACAGAGAAGCTTTCTTT.

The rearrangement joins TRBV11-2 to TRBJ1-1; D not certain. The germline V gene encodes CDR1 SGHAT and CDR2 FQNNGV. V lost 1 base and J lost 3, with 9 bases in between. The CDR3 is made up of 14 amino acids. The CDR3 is CASSLASTYTEAFF. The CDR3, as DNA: TGTGCCAGCAGCTTAGCTTCCACATACACTGAAGCTTTCTTT. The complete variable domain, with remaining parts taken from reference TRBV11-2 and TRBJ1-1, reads EAGVAQSPRYKIIEKRQSVAFWCNPISGHATLYWYQQILGQGPKLLIQFQNNGVVDDSQLPKDRFSAERLKGVDSTLKIQPAKLEDSAVYLCASSLASTYTEAFFGQGTRLTVV.

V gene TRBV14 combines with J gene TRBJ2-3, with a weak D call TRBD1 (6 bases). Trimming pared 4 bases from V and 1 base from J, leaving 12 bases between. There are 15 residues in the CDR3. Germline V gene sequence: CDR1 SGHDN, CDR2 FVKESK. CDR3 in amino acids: CASSLRGYGTDTQYF. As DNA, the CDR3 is TGTGCCAGCAGCCTCAGGGGCTATGGCACAGATACGCAGTATTTT.

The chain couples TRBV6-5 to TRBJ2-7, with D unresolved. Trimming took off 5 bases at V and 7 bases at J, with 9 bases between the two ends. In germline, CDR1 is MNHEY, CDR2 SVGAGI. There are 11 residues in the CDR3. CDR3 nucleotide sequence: TGTGCCAGCAGTAATGGGCCGGAGCAGTACTTC. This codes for CASSNGPEQYF.